This is a list of T cell receptor beta chains from one sample in a study of regulatory T cells in long-lasting Graves disease. Each CDR3 protein gets one entry after TCRdb re-called the multiplex PCR reads with MiXCR. The repertoire includes around 460,000 distinct CDR3 sequences, around a fifth of them detected once, and roughly 7.1% sits in the top ten. The specimen comprised peripheral blood mononuclear cells (PBMCs), sampled when the disease was refractory, from a patient treated with antithyroid drugs. The receptors here all came from a female donor with Graves disease. Both conserved end residues are part of each CDR3. Fields, in order: J gene, clone size, D gene, V gene, CDR3 DNA, CDR3 protein. A D gene is named only where the DNA matches it firmly. The size of a clone is reported for some rows only, either as once, few or many, or as a class for expanded clones.

j_call: TRBJ2-3
clone_size: few
d_call: .
v_call: TRBV12-3/TRBV12-4
cdr3_nt: TGTGCCAGCAGTTTAGGCCCTCCCCACGATACGCAGTATTTT
cdr3_aa: CASSLGPPHDTQYF

j_call: TRBJ2-7
clone_size: many
d_call: TRBD1
v_call: TRBV28
cdr3_nt: TGTGCCAGCAGTTCTTGGACAGGGGAGTCCCGAAGCTCCTACGAGCAGTACTTC
cdr3_aa: CASSSWTGESRSSYEQYF

j_call: TRBJ2-5
clone_size: many
d_call: .
v_call: TRBV7-2
cdr3_nt: TGTGCCAGCAGCTTAGACGGCGTAACCCTCCAAGAGACCCAGTACTTC
cdr3_aa: CASSLDGVTLQETQYF

j_call: TRBJ1-5
clone_size: few
d_call: .
v_call: TRBV19
cdr3_nt: TGTGCCAGTAAGGGCCCGGTGACTCAGCCCCAGCATTTT
cdr3_aa: CASKGPVTQPQHF

j_call: TRBJ1-2
clone_size: many
d_call: .
v_call: TRBV6-1
cdr3_nt: TGTGCCGCGAGGTTTGGGGATTCAGACTATGGCTACACCTTC
cdr3_aa: CAARFGDSDYGYTF

j_call: TRBJ2-2
clone_size: .
d_call: .
v_call: TRBV28
cdr3_nt: TGTGCCAGCAGCGGCGTAGTGACCGGGGAGCTGTTTTTT
cdr3_aa: CASSGVVTGELFF

j_call: TRBJ2-6
clone_size: .
d_call: TRBD1
v_call: TRBV29-1
cdr3_nt: TGCAGCGTGACGGGACAGGGCCGCTCTGGGGCCAACGTCCTGACTTTC
cdr3_aa: CSVTGQGRSGANVLTF

j_call: TRBJ2-7
clone_size: .
d_call: .
v_call: TRBV7-9
cdr3_nt: TGTGCCAGCAGCTCTCTGGTCGGAGGCAACGAGCAGTACTTC
cdr3_aa: CASSSLVGGNEQYF

j_call: TRBJ2-5
clone_size: .
d_call: TRBD2
v_call: TRBV4-1
cdr3_nt: TGCGCCAGCAGCGATAGCGGGAGCACCCAGACCCAGTACTTC
cdr3_aa: CASSDSGSTQTQYF

j_call: TRBJ1-1
clone_size: many
d_call: .
v_call: TRBV28
cdr3_nt: TGTGCCAGCTGCAGAGCGAACACTGAAGCTTTCTTT
cdr3_aa: CASCRANTEAFF

j_call: TRBJ1-1
clone_size: few
d_call: .
v_call: TRBV11-3
cdr3_nt: TGTGCCAGCAATACCGTATTGGAAGGGGCCTCATGGGACACTGAAGCTTTCTTT
cdr3_aa: CASNTVLEGASWDTEAFF

j_call: TRBJ2-3
clone_size: .
d_call: TRBD2
v_call: TRBV30
cdr3_nt: TGTGCCTGGAAGGTACTAGCGGTCTCGATAGATACGCAGTATTTT
cdr3_aa: CAWKVLAVSIDTQYF

j_call: TRBJ2-1
clone_size: .
d_call: TRBD2
v_call: TRBV20-1
cdr3_nt: TGCAGTGCCTCGGACCCGGGGGGAGCCGATGAGCAGTTCTTC
cdr3_aa: CSASDPGGADEQFF

j_call: TRBJ2-7
clone_size: many
d_call: TRBD2
v_call: TRBV28
cdr3_nt: TGTGCCACGGAAGCGGGAGTAACGGCCTACGAGCAGTACTTC
cdr3_aa: CATEAGVTAYEQYF

j_call: TRBJ1-1
clone_size: .
d_call: .
v_call: TRBV10-3
cdr3_nt: TGTGCCATCAGTGAGATCGAGGGACAAGGGACGAACACTGAAGCTTTCTTT
cdr3_aa: CAISEIEGQGTNTEAFF

j_call: TRBJ2-7
clone_size: few
d_call: .
v_call: TRBV5-1
cdr3_nt: TGCGCCAGCAGCTTGGCTGCTCGGGCAGACTACGAGCAGTACTTC
cdr3_aa: CASSLAARADYEQYF

j_call: TRBJ1-1
clone_size: many
d_call: .
v_call: TRBV20-1
cdr3_nt: TGCAGTGCTAGAGGTACAGGGATGAACACTGAAGCTTTCTTT
cdr3_aa: CSARGTGMNTEAFF

j_call: TRBJ2-2
clone_size: .
d_call: TRBD2
v_call: TRBV7-2
cdr3_nt: TGTGCCAGCAGCTTCCAAGGACTAGCGGCCACCGGGGAGCTGTTTTTT
cdr3_aa: CASSFQGLAATGELFF

j_call: TRBJ2-2
clone_size: few
d_call: .
v_call: TRBV4-2
cdr3_nt: TGTGCCAGCAGCCAAGCCCCTCTTGGGACATGGGACGGCGGGGAGCTGTTTTTT
cdr3_aa: CASSQAPLGTWDGGELFF

j_call: TRBJ2-5
clone_size: many
d_call: .
v_call: TRBV20-1
cdr3_nt: TGCAGTGCTAGAGGGTCTCAAGAGACCCAGTACTTC
cdr3_aa: CSARGSQETQYF

j_call: TRBJ2-7
clone_size: .
d_call: .
v_call: TRBV30
cdr3_nt: TGTGCCTGGAGTGCAGGACACGACGGGAGCTCCTACGAGCAGTACTTC
cdr3_aa: CAWSAGHDGSSYEQYF

j_call: TRBJ1-5
clone_size: .
d_call: TRBD1
v_call: TRBV6-1
cdr3_nt: TGTGCCAGCAGAGACGGACAGGGGGACAATCAGCCCCAGCATTTT
cdr3_aa: CASRDGQGDNQPQHF

j_call: TRBJ1-6
clone_size: many
d_call: TRBD1
v_call: TRBV10-3
cdr3_nt: TGTGCCATCAGTCAGTCCCGGGACAGGACGGGATCACCCCTCCACTTT
cdr3_aa: CAISQSRDRTGSPLHF

j_call: TRBJ1-1
clone_size: many
d_call: .
v_call: TRBV20-1
cdr3_nt: TGCAGTGCCGGAAGACCGGAGAACACTGAAGCTTTCTTT
cdr3_aa: CSAGRPENTEAFF

j_call: TRBJ2-7
clone_size: many
d_call: TRBD1
v_call: TRBV6-1
cdr3_nt: TGTGCCAGCAGTCTATCGGGACAGGTACTCTACGAGCAGTACTTC
cdr3_aa: CASSLSGQVLYEQYF

j_call: TRBJ2-2
clone_size: few
d_call: .
v_call: TRBV6-1
cdr3_nt: TGTGCCAGCAGTCCCCGGGGACACCAGAACACCGGGGAGCTGTTTTTT
cdr3_aa: CASSPRGHQNTGELFF

j_call: TRBJ1-2
clone_size: many
d_call: .
v_call: TRBV28
cdr3_nt: TGTGCCAGCAGTTTTTCCGCCGGGACGGGGAACTATGGCTACACCTTC
cdr3_aa: CASSFSAGTGNYGYTF

j_call: TRBJ1-1
clone_size: .
d_call: .
v_call: TRBV4-1
cdr3_nt: TGCGCCAGCAGCCCCATTGGTCGGGAGATGAACACTGAAGCTTTCTTT
cdr3_aa: CASSPIGREMNTEAFF

j_call: TRBJ1-5
clone_size: .
d_call: .
v_call: TRBV19
cdr3_nt: TGTGCCAGTAGCGGACCACCCAGCGGTCGGCCCCAGCATTTT
cdr3_aa: CASSGPPSGRPQHF

j_call: TRBJ1-1
clone_size: .
d_call: TRBD1
v_call: TRBV7-9
cdr3_nt: TGTGCCAGCAGCTACTCCGGGACAGGGGGCACTGAAGCTTTCTTT
cdr3_aa: CASSYSGTGGTEAFF

j_call: TRBJ1-5
clone_size: many
d_call: .
v_call: TRBV11-1
cdr3_nt: TGTGCCAGCAGCTTCGATAGCAATCAGCCCCGGCATTTT
cdr3_aa: CASSFDSNQPRHF

j_call: TRBJ1-2
clone_size: few
d_call: .
v_call: TRBV19
cdr3_nt: TGTGCCAGTAGCACGGGTCCCCTGAAGGGCTACACCTTC
cdr3_aa: CASSTGPLKGYTF

j_call: TRBJ1-1
clone_size: many
d_call: .
v_call: TRBV12-3/TRBV12-4
cdr3_nt: TGTGCCAGCATCCTTAACCTTGAAGCTTTCTTT
cdr3_aa: CASILNLEAFF

j_call: TRBJ1-5
clone_size: many
d_call: .
v_call: TRBV20-1
cdr3_nt: TGCAGTGCGCTTCGGGGCAGCAATCAGCCCCAGCATTTT
cdr3_aa: CSALRGSNQPQHF

j_call: TRBJ2-5
clone_size: few
d_call: .
v_call: TRBV4-1
cdr3_nt: TGCGCCAGCAGCCAAGATTTTGGGGGAGCCAAAGAAGAGACCCAGTACTTC
cdr3_aa: CASSQDFGGAKEETQYF

j_call: TRBJ1-1
clone_size: .
d_call: .
v_call: TRBV20-1
cdr3_nt: TGCAGTGCTATGCAGGCCGCTATGAACACTGAAGCTTTCTTT
cdr3_aa: CSAMQAAMNTEAFF

j_call: TRBJ1-4
clone_size: few
d_call: TRBD1
v_call: TRBV27
cdr3_nt: TGTGCCAGCAGTCCCATGACAGGGGGGACACCAGAACTGTGTTTT
cdr3_aa: CASSPMTGGTPELCF

j_call: TRBJ2-7
clone_size: few
d_call: .
v_call: TRBV3-1
cdr3_nt: TGTGCCAGCAGCCAAGATTACAGGCGTCCCTACGAGCAGTACTTC
cdr3_aa: CASSQDYRRPYEQYF

j_call: TRBJ2-1
clone_size: .
d_call: .
v_call: TRBV6-2/TRBV6-3
cdr3_nt: TGTGCCAGCAGCTCAAACGCTTGGCAGTTCTTC
cdr3_aa: CASSSNAWQFF

j_call: TRBJ1-5
clone_size: .
d_call: .
v_call: TRBV7-2
cdr3_nt: TGTGCCAGCAGCTTAGCGGGGCAGCAGCCCCAGCATTTT
cdr3_aa: CASSLAGQQPQHF